These 17 T cell receptor beta chains share one sample of origin, sequenced in a study of blood T cell repertoires in COVID-19. Sequencing was performed with immunoSEQ multiplex PCR; in TCRdb, only in-frame clones are kept and a portion is missing. Of 60,000 or so clones listed, around 87% are singletons. Input material: peripheral blood. Every receptor here comes from a man between 60 and 75 years old with acute or convalescent COVID-19.

This sequence joins TRBV6-5 and TRBJ2-7, with a tentative D call TRBD2 (7 bases). The V gene's germline CDR1 is MNHEY and CDR2 SVGAGI. With 7 bases removed from V and 3 bases from J, the gap between germline ends came to 16 bases. The CDR3 consists of 14 residues. CDR3 sequence reads: CASTRGGLLYEQYF. The CDR3 nucleotides read TGTGCCAGCACCCGCGGGGGCCTCCTCTACGAGCAGTACTTC.

This chain joins TRBV4-1 and TRBJ1-5; D call uncertain. The germline gives CDR1 MGHRA, CDR2 YSYEKL. The CDR3 spans 15 residues. Deletions cut 0 bases from V and 4 bases from J, with 10 bases between. The CDR3: CASSQDIYGNQPQHF. The CDR3 nucleotides are TGCGCCAGCAGCCAAGATATTTACGGGAATCAGCCCCAGCATTTT.

J is TRBJ1-2 and V is TRBV10-3, with TRBD1 matching over 9 bases. This CDR3 spans 15 amino acids. CDR1 ENHRY and CDR2 SYGVKD come from the germline V gene. V was clipped by 7 bases and J by 4 bases; unmatched bases: 10. The CDR3 region is CAITLGQGHSYGYTF. CDR3 in DNA: TGTGCCATCACTCTCGGACAGGGGCATAGCTATGGCTACACCTTC.

The count of this clone is one. The chain has TRBV6-1 and TRBJ2-7, with D perhaps TRBD1 (5 bases). The length of the CDR3 is 14 residues. Trimming left V 2 bases short and J 4 bases short, with 12 bases between. Germline lookup yields CDR1 MNHNS and CDR2 SASEGT. Here the CDR3 reads CASSEQGGEYEQYF. CDR3 DNA sequence: TGTGCCAGCAGTGAACAGGGTGGGGAATACGAGCAGTACTTC.

The gene calls are TRBV6-5 and TRBJ2-7; D unresolved. There are 13 residues in the CDR3. V was pared by 5 bases and J by 3 bases, with 11 bases between. Per germline, CDR1 MNHEY and CDR2 SVGAGI. The CDR3, as DNA: TGTGCCAGCAGTATGACAACGAACTACGAGCAGTACTTC. Translation gives CASSMTTNYEQYF.

V usage is TRBV7-8 and J usage is TRBJ2-7; 9 bases match TRBD2. Germline CDR1 reads SGHVS; CDR2 reads FQNEAQ. The CDR3 consists of 14 residues. V lost 5 bases and J lost 2; bases outside the gene matches: 4. The CDR3 is CASSPSGGTYEQYF. Here the CDR3 DNA reads TGTGCCAGCAGCCCGAGCGGGGGGACCTACGAGCAGTACTTC.

The V call is TRBV6-5, the J call TRBJ2-1; 8 nucleotides align to TRBD1. Trimming at V came to 6 bases and at J to 0 bases, leaving 4 bases not matched to a gene. Germline CDR1 MNHEY, CDR2 SVGAGI. The length of the CDR3 is 15 residues. In DNA, the CDR3 is TGTGCCAGCAGGCGGACAGGGAGCTCCTACAATGAGCAGTTCTTC. It is translated as CASRRTGSSYNEQFF.

This clone occurred a few times. This rearrangement joins TRBV5-1 to TRBJ2-7, with TRBD1 identical over 7 bases. Trimming removed 5 bases from V and 5 bases from J; junction bases left unmatched: 13. The germline CDR1 and CDR2 sequences are SGHRS and YFSETQ. There are 15 residues in the CDR3. CDR3 region: CASRKTGSRVNEQYF. CDR3 coding DNA: TGCGCCAGCAGGAAGACAGGGAGTAGAGTTAACGAGCAGTACTTC.

The chain combines TRBV6-6 with TRBJ1-2; unclear D gene. The germline V gene has CDR1 MNHNY and CDR2 SVGAGI (reference sequence). The ends were cut back, 8 bases at V and 3 bases at J, with 13 bases in the middle. This CDR3 region has 13 residues. CDR3 sequence: CASHIGEDYGYTF. The DNA for the CDR3 is TGTGCCAGCCATATTGGGGAGGACTATGGCTACACCTTC.

The CDR3 reads CATNAGSPSYEQYF. DNA of the CDR3: TGTGCCACCAACGCAGGGTCCCCTAGCTACGAGCAGTACTTC. The rearrangement links TRBV2 to TRBJ2-7; perhaps TRBD1 as D (5 bases). Germline CDR1 and CDR2: SNHLY and FYNNEI. V shed 10 bases and J shed 3 bases, with 19 bases lying between them. The CDR3 consists of 14 residues.

This chain joins TRBV11-2 and TRBJ1-5; the match to TRBD1 covers 7 bases. Germline lookup yields CDR1 SGHAT and CDR2 FQNNGV. The CDR3 has 15 amino acids. The V segment lost 0 bases and the J segment 4 bases; nucleotides outside the gene matches: 3. Here the CDR3 reads CASSLDPDRNQPQHF. Written as DNA, the CDR3 is TGTGCCAGCAGCTTAGATCCGGACAGGAATCAGCCCCAGCATTTT.

This chain links TRBV9 with TRBJ1-3; maybe TRBD1 (5 bases). This CDR3 contains 16 residues. The V gene's germline CDR1 is SGDLS and CDR2 YYNGEE. V lost 4 bases and J lost 3, with 17 bases in between. The CDR3 sequence is CASSSRAERGGNTIYF. The DNA for the CDR3 is TGTGCCAGCAGCTCCCGGGCCGAAAGGGGTGGAAACACCATATATTTT.

The chain has TRBV6-2 or TRBV6-3 and TRBJ2-7, with D possibly being TRBD2 (5 bases). V was clipped by 4 bases and J by 0 bases, with 10 bases between them. This CDR3 region has 14 residues. The V gene's germline CDR1 is MNHEY and CDR2 SVGEGT. CDR3 loop: CASSSIGSSYEQYF. Written as DNA, the CDR3 is TGTGCCAGCAGTTCAATAGGGAGCTCCTACGAGCAGTACTTC.

The chain is built from TRBV5-1 and TRBJ1-4, with TRBD1 matching 9 bases. This CDR3 comprises 14 residues. J was trimmed by 8 bases and V by 7 bases; bases with no gene match: 9. Germline CDR1 is SGHRS and CDR2 is YFSETQ. DNA for the CDR3: TGCGCCAGCGGACAGGGGAGGAACGGCGAAAAACTGTTTTTT. Amino acid sequence: CASGQGRNGEKLFF.

The chain employs TRBV27 and TRBJ1-5; TRBD1 matches 7 bases. The CDR3 is 13 amino acids. The germline CDR1 and CDR2 sequences are MNHEY and SMNVEV (reference sequence). V dropped 6 bases and J dropped 3; count of bases not matched to a gene: 2. CDR3 residues: CASSDRVNQPQHF. The CDR3 DNA follows: TGTGCCAGCAGCGACAGGGTCAATCAGCCCCAGCATTTT.

V is TRBV10-2 and J is TRBJ1-6, with TRBD1 matching over 11 bases. Looked up from germline, CDR1 is WSHSY and CDR2 is SAAADI. The length of the CDR3 is 13 residues. Trimming took 7 bases from V and 12 from J; bases not matched to a gene: 5. This chain's CDR3 is CASNIGTGGPLHF. The CDR3 bases are TGCGCCAGCAATATCGGGACAGGGGGACCCCTCCACTTT.

In nucleotides, the CDR3 is TGTGCCAGCAGCCGAGCGCTGGGTAATGAAAAACTGTTTTTT. It yields the protein CASSRALGNEKLFF. The genes are TRBV13 and TRBJ1-4; D is ambiguous. CDR1 is PRHDT and CDR2 is FYEKMQ in the germline V gene (reference sequence). The CDR3 has 14 residues. V lost 5 bases and J 4 bases, leaving 11 bases between the germline ends.